This T cell receptor beta chain was sequenced in a study of radiotherapy plus CTLA-4 blockade in lung cancer. V lost 0 bases and J lost 7, with 12 bases in between. Germline V lookup: CDR1 SGHDT, CDR2 YYEEEE. There are 14 residues in the CDR3. Generated by immunoSEQ multiplex PCR, the TCRdb table keeps only in-frame clones and is missing some. The sample lists about 28,000 clones, around four fifths occurring once. This receptor was obtained from a human donor with non-small cell lung cancer who had stable disease on radiotherapy plus ipilimumab. The chain uses TRBV5-6 and TRBJ2-3, with D unclear. This sample comprised peripheral blood, obtained from a patient treated with radiotherapy plus ipilimumab. The CDR3 nucleotides read TGTGCCAGCAGCTTGGACGGACCTCTCAATACGCAGTATTTT. The encoded protein is CASSLDGPLNTQYF.